One and the same sample provided the 6 T cell receptor beta chains below, sequenced in a study of blood T cells in healthy people across ages. PCR was performed a second time for about 7 to 11 cycles using a sample-barcoded 5' primer and a J-beta primer mix. MiXCR, run by TCRdb on the 5' RACE reads, gives a single entry per CDR3 protein. Counted here are roughly 1,500,000 distinct CDR3 sequences, roughly 32% occurring once; the ten biggest clones make up about 11%. The sample comprised blood. Receptor source: a woman younger than 45 in good health.

This clonotype was seen a few times. This may come from a read error, since a much larger clone is one base off. The chain carries TRBV29-1 and TRBJ2-5, with no clear D. The CDR3 length is 14 residues. CDR1 is SQVTM and CDR2 is ANQGSEA in the germline V gene. Trimming took 4 bases from V and 4 from J, leaving 16 bases between them. CDR3 protein: CSVARVLGRETQYF. The CDR3, as DNA: TGCAGCGTTGCCCGGGTCCTAGGGCGAGAGACCCAGTACTTC.

This clonotype was picked up many times. The rearrangement links TRBV7-9 to TRBJ2-1, with a weak D call TRBD1 (5 bases). Trimming took off 3 bases at V and 12 bases at J, with 12 bases between the two ends. CDR3 length equals 12 residues. Germline loops: CDR1 SEHNR, CDR2 FQNEAQ (reference sequence). The CDR3 DNA reads TGTGCCAGCAGCTTCGATCAGGGATGGCAGTTCTTC. Its translation: CASSFDQGWQFF. Looking up the rest from reference TRBV7-9 and TRBJ2-1 gives the full variable domain: DTGVSQNPRHKITKRGQNVTFRCDPISEHNRLYWYRQTLGQGPEFLTYFQNEAQLEKSRLLSDRFSAERPKGSFSTLEIQRTEQGDSAMYLCASSFDQGWQFFGPGTRLTVL.

This clonotype was seen a handful of times. The V and J genes are TRBV7-9 and TRBJ2-7; D gene uncertain. Deletions cut 0 bases from V and 10 bases from J, with 16 bases between. Germline V gene lookup returns CDR1 SEHNR and CDR2 FQNEAQ (reference sequence). This CDR3 is 14 amino acids long. Here the CDR3 reads CASSLATLPRAQYF. In nucleotides, the CDR3 is TGTGCCAGCAGCTTAGCTACGCTACCTAGGGCCCAGTACTTC.

In its sample, this clonotype was seen once. The rearrangement uses TRBV7-9 and TRBJ2-2, with D possibly TRBD2 on 5 matching bases. This CDR3 is built from 15 residues. Germline CDR1 reads SEHNR; CDR2 reads FQNEAQ (reference sequence). V was shortened by 5 bases and J by 1 base, with 11 bases between the two germline ends. The CDR3 protein is CASSPWTENTGELFF. Written as DNA, the CDR3 is TGTGCCAGCAGCCCCTGGACTGAGAACACCGGGGAGCTGTTTTTT. Full variable domain (outside the CDR3, taken from reference TRBV7-9 and TRBJ2-2): DTGVSQNPRHKITKRGQNVTFRCDPISEHNRLYWYRQTLGQGPEFLTYFQNEAQLEKSRLLSDRFSAERPKGSFSTLEIQRTEQGDSAMYLCASSPWTENTGELFFGEGSRLTVL.

The genes are TRBV7-3 and TRBJ1-6, with no clear D. Trimming pared 3 bases from V and 7 bases from J, leaving 4 bases between. This CDR3 region has 12 residues. Germline V gene sequence: CDR1 SGHTA, CDR2 FQGTGA. The CDR3 nucleotides are TGTGCCAGCAGCTTTCTGAATTCACCCCTCCACTTT. Encoded protein: CASSFLNSPLHF.

The V gene is TRBV6-1, the J gene TRBJ1-4, with TRBD1 identical over 8 bases. Per germline, CDR1 MNHNS and CDR2 SASEGT. V lost 3 bases and J lost 7; bases outside the gene matches: 7. The CDR3 runs to 15 residues. CDR3 nucleotide sequence: TGTGCCAGCAGTGATCCAGGGGGCGCGAGTGAAAAACTGTTTTTT. Encoded protein: CASSDPGGASEKLFF.